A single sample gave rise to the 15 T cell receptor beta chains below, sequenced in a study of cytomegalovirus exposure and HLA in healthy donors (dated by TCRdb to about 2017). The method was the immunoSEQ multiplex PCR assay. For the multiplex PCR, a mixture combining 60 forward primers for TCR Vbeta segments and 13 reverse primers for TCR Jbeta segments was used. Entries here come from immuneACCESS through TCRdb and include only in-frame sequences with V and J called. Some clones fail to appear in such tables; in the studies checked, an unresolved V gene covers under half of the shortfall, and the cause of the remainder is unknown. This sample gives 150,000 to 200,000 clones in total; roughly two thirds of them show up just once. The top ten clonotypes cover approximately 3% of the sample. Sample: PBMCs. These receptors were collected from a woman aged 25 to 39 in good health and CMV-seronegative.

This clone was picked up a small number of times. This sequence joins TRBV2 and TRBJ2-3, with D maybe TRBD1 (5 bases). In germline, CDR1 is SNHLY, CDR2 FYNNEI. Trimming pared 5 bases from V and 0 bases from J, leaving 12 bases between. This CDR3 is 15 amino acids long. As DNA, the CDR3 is TGTGCCAGCAGTAGACAGCAAACTAGCACAGATACGCAGTATTTT. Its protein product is CASSRQQTSTDTQYF.

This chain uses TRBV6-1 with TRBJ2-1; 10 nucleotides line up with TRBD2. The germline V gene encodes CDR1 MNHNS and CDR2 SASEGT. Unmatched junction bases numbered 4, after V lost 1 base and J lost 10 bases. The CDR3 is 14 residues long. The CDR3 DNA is TGTGCCAGCAGTGAAGGATTAGCGGGAGGAGAGCAGTTCTTC. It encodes CASSEGLAGGEQFF.

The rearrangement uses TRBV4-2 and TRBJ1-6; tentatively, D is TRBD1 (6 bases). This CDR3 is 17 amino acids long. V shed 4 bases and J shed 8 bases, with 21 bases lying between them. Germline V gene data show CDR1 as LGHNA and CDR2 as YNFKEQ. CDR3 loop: CASSLQVVGAGDSPLHF. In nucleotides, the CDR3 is TGTGCCAGCAGCCTCCAGGTGGTAGGGGCAGGGGATTCACCCCTCCACTTT.

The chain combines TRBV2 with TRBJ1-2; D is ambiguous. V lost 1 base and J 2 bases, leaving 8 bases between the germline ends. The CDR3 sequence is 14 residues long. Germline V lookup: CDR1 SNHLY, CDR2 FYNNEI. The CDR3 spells CASSEGSTNYGYTF. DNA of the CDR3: TGTGCCAGCAGTGAAGGGAGTACAAACTATGGCTACACCTTC.

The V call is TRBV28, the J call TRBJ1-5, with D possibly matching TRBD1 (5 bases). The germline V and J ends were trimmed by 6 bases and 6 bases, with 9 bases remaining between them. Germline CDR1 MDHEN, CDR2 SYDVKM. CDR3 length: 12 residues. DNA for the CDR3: TGTGCCAGCAGCCGCGGGGGTCAGCCCCAGCATTTT. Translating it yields CASSRGGQPQHF. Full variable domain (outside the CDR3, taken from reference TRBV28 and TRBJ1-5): DVKVTQSSRYLVKRTGEKVFLECVQDMDHENMFWYRQDPGLGLRLIYFSYDVKMKEKGDIPEGYSVSREKKERFSLILESASTNQTSMYLCASSRGGQPQHFGDGTRLSIL.

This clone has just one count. DNA for the CDR3: TGTGCCAGCAGTACACCTTGGGGGGCAGATACGCAGTATTTT. Translating gives CASSTPWGADTQYF. The chain has TRBV27 and TRBJ2-3, with a weak D call TRBD2 (6 bases). V was pared by 5 bases and J by 4 bases, with 13 bases between. Germline V gene sequence: CDR1 MNHEY, CDR2 SMNVEV (reference sequence). This CDR3 has 14 residues.

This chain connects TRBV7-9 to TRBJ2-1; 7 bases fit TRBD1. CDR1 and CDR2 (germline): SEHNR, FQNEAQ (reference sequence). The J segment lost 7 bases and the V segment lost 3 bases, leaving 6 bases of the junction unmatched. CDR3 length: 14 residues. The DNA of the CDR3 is TGTGCCAGCAGCTTGGTTTTACAGGGGAATGAGCAGTTCTTC. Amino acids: CASSLVLQGNEQFF.

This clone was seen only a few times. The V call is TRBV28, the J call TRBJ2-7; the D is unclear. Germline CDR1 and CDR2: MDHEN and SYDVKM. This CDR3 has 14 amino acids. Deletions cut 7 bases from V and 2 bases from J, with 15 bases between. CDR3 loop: CASNFPSLPYEQYF. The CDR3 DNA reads TGTGCCAGCAACTTCCCTAGTCTCCCCTACGAGCAGTACTTC. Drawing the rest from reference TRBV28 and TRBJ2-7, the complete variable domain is DVKVTQSSRYLVKRTGEKVFLECVQDMDHENMFWYRQDPGLGLRLIYFSYDVKMKEKGDIPEGYSVSREKKERFSLILESASTNQTSMYLCASNFPSLPYEQYFGPGTRLTVT.

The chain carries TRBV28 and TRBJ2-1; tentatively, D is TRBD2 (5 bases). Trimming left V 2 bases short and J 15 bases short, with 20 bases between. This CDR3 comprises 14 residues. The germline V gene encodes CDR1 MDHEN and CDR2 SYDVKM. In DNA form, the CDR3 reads TGTGCCAGCAGTTTAGGTCCTAGCAGAGGACGTCGGTTCTTC. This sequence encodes CASSLGPSRGRRFF.

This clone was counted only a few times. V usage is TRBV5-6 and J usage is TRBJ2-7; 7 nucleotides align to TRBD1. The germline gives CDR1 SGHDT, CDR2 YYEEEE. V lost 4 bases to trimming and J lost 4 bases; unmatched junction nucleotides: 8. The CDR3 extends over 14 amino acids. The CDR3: CASSPDRRLYEQYF. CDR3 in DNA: TGTGCCAGCAGCCCGGACAGGAGATTGTACGAGCAGTACTTC.

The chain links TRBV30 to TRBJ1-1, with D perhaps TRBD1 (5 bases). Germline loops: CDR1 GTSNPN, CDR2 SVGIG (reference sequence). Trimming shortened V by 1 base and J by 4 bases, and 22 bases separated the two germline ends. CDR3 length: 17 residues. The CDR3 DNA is TGTGCCTGGAGTGCCTTGGATTCCGGGACTTTGGCCACTGAAGCTTTCTTT. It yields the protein CAWSALDSGTLATEAFF.

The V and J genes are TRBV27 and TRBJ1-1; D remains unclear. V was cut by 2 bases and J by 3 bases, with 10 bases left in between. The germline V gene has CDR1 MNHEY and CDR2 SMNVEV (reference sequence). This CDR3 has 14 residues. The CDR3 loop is CASSLRRKDTEAFF. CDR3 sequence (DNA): TGTGCCAGCAGTTTACGGAGGAAAGACACTGAAGCTTTCTTT.

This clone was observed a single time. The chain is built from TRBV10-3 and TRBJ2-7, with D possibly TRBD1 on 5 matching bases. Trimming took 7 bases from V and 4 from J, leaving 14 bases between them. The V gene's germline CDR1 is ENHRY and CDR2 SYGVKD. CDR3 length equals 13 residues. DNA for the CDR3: TGTGCCATCACTGCTAGTCCAGGGTACGAGCAGTACTTC. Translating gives CAITASPGYEQYF.

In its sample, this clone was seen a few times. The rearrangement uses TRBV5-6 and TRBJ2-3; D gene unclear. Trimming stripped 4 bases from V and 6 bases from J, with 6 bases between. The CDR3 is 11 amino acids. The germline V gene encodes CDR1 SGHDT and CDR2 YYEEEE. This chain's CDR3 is CASSGLDTQYF. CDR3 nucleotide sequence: TGTGCCAGCAGCGGGCTGGATACGCAGTATTTT.

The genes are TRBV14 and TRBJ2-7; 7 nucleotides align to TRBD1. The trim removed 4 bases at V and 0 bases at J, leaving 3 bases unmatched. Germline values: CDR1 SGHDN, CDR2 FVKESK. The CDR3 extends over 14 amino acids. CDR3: CASSLGQDSYEQYF. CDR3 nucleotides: TGTGCCAGCAGCCTCGGACAGGACTCCTACGAGCAGTACTTC.